The source of this T cell receptor beta chain is a study of T cells after yellow fever vaccination. Study-level findings and limits: Faster peaking, at day 5 versus 15, marked a secondary response that was weaker. Overlap between CD4 and CD8 compartments was detected for a small share of clonotypes. In post-booster samples, most primary-vaccination clones reappeared (about 96% CD4, 70% to 90% CD8). Abundant bulk-population clonotypes could contaminate the FACS-sorted repertoires.

In TCRdb, the 5' RACE reads were re-called with MiXCR into one record per CDR3 protein. The repertoire consists of about 320,000 distinct CDR3 sequences, with around a tenth occurring once and the leading ten covering under 4%. This clonotype was seen many times. Its antigen is currently unknown. Germline-derived CDR1 and CDR2 are SGHRS and YFSETQ. The CDR3 loop spans 14 amino acids. The V gene lost 4 bases and the J gene lost 7 bases, with 12 bases spanning the gap. The V and J genes are TRBV5-1 and TRBJ1-6, with D possibly matching TRBD1 (5 bases). This material consisted of CD4+ T cells sorted from PBMCs, taken 45 days after the yellow fever booster vaccination. The TCR originated in a man younger than 35 who received the YFV17D yellow fever vaccine. For the CDR3, the DNA is TGCGCCAGCAGCGCAACACGGGGCAATTCACCCCTCCACTTT. This encodes CASSATRGNSPLHF.